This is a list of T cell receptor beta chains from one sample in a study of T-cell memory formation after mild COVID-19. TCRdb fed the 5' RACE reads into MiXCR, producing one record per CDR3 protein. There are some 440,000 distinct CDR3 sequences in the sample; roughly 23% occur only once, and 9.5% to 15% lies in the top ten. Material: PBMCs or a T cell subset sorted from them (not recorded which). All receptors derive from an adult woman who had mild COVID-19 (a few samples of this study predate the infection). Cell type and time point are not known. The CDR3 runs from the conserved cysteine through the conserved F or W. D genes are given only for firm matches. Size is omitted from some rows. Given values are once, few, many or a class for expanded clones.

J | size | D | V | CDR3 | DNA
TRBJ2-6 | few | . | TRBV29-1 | CSVGSGANVLTF | TGCAGCGTCGGCTCTGGGGCCAACGTCCTGACTTTC
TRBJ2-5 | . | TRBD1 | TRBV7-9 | CASSATGGEETQYF | TGTGCCAGCAGCGCAACAGGGGGTGAAGAGACCCAGTACTTC
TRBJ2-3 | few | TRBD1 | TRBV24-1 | CATSDFRQGDTQYF | TGTGCCACCAGTGATTTCCGACAGGGAGATACGCAGTATTTT
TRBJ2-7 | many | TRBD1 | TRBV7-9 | CASSPGQGFSEQYF | TGTGCCAGCAGCCCAGGACAGGGCTTCAGCGAGCAGTACTTC
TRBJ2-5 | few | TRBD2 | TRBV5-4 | CASSLQRDAQETQYF | TGTGCCAGCAGCTTGCAGCGGGACGCCCAAGAGACCCAGTACTTC
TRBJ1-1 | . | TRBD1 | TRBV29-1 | CSVPHLGRGRGGNTEAFF | TGCAGCGTTCCCCACCTCGGGAGGGGGCGCGGCGGAAACACTGAAGCTTTCTTT
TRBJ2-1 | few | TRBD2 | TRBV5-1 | CASSKTSGGSYNEQFF | TGCGCCAGCAGCAAGACTAGCGGTGGCTCCTACAATGAGCAGTTCTTC
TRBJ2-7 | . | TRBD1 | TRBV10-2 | CASTADRVTYEQYF | TGCGCCAGCACGGCGGACAGGGTAACCTACGAGCAGTACTTC
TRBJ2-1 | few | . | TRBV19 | CASSWFGANEQFF | TGTGCCAGTAGTTGGTTTGGTGCCAATGAGCAGTTCTTC
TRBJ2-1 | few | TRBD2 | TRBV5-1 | CASSLGWERESEDEQFF | TGCGCCAGCAGCTTGGGGTGGGAGCGGGAGTCAGAAGATGAGCAGTTCTTC
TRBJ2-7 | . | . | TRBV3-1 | CASSLGGHEQYF | TGTGCCAGCAGCCTCGGAGGCCACGAGCAGTACTTC
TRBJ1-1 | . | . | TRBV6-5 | CASTFSPYTEAFF | TGTGCCAGCACCTTCTCGCCGTACACTGAAGCTTTCTTT
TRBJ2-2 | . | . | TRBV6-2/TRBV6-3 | CASSPQGAANTGELFF | TGTGCCAGCAGCCCGCAGGGTGCCGCGAACACCGGGGAGCTGTTTTTT
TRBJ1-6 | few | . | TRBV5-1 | CASSLGGPNSPLHF | TGCGCCAGCAGCCTGGGGGGGCCTAATTCACCCCTCCACTTT
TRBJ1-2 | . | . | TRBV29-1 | CSVEGGYTF | TGCAGCGTTGAAGGGGGCTACACCTTC
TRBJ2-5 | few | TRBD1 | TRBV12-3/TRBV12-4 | CASSRQGRETQYF | TGTGCCAGCAGTAGACAGGGTCGGGAGACCCAGTACTTC
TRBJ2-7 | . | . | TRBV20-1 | CSARDPGSTPHEQYF | TGCAGTGCTAGAGACCCGGGCTCAACCCCACACGAGCAGTACTTC
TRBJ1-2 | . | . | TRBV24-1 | CATSDGGIGGYTF | TGTGCCACCAGTGACGGGGGAATCGGTGGCTACACCTTC
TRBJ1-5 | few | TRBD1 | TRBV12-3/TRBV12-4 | CASRPDRVSNQPQHF | TGTGCCAGCAGACCAGACAGGGTCTCCAATCAGCCCCAGCATTTT
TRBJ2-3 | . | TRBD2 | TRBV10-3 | CAISSGARTDTQYF | TGTGCCATCAGTAGCGGGGCCCGCACAGATACGCAGTATTTT
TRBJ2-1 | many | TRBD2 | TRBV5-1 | CASSLSPLAGGYNEQFF | TGCGCCAGCAGCTTATCTCCCCTAGCGGGAGGGTATAATGAGCAGTTCTTC
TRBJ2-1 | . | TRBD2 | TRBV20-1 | CSASGHEGTSPVF | TGCAGTGCTAGTGGGCACGAAGGGACTAGTCCTGTCTTC
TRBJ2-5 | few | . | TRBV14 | CASSPPQYSTQETQYF | TGTGCCAGCAGCCCGCCCCAATATTCGACGCAAGAGACCCAGTACTTC